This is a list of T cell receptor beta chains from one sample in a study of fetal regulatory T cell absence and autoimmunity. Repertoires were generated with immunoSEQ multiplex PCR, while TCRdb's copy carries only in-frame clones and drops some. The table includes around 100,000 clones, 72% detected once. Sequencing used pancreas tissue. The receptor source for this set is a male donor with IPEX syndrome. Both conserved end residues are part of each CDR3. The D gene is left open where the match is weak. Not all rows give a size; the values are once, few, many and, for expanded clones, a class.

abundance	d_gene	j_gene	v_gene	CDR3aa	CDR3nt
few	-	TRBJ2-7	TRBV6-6	CASSPWGDYEQYF	TGTGCCAGCAGCCCCTGGGGAGACTACGAGCAGTACTTC
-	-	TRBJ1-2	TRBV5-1	CASSLGAGYGYTF	TGCGCCAGCAGCTTGGGGGCGGGTTATGGCTACACCTTC
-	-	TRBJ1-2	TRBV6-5	CASRPGINALYGYTF	TGTGCCAGCAGGCCAGGAATAAATGCTCTCTATGGCTACACCTTC
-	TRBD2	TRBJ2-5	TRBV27	CASSWTKAGGPFGTQYF	TGTGCCAGCAGTTGGACGAAAGCGGGGGGCCCTTTTGGGACCCAGTACTTC
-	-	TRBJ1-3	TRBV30	CAWSNRRGGNTIYF	TGTGCCTGGAGTAACCGCAGAGGGGGAAACACCATATATTTT
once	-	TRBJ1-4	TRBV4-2	CASSQDQGGFIGNEKLFF	TGTGCCAGCAGCCAAGATCAGGGAGGATTCATAGGTAATGAAAAACTGTTTTTT
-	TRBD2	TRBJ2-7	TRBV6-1	CASSRLAGDLEQYF	TGTGCCAGCAGTAGACTAGCGGGAGATCTCGAGCAGTACTTC
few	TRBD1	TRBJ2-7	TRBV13	CASSSAGTVRYEQYF	TGTGCCAGCAGCTCAGCCGGGACAGTGCGCTACGAGCAGTACTTC
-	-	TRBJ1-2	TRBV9	CASSVGLGGNSYGYTF	TGTGCCAGCAGCGTAGGACTAGGGGGGAATAGCTATGGCTACACCTTC
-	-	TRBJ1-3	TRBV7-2	CASSLDRASGNTIYF	TGTGCCAGCAGCTTAGACAGGGCCTCTGGAAACACCATATATTTT
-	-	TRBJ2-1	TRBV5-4	CASSVAGHRSYNEQFF	TGTGCCAGCAGCGTAGCCGGGCACCGCTCCTACAATGAGCAGTTCTTC
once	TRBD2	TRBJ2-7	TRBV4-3	CASSYGLARAYEQYF	TGCGCCAGCAGCTATGGACTAGCGAGGGCCTACGAGCAGTACTTC
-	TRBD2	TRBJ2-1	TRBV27	CASSLREGHEQFF	TGTGCCAGCAGTTTACGGGAGGGCCATGAGCAGTTCTTC
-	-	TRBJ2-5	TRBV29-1	CSVEGEETQYF	TGCAGCGTTGAAGGGGAAGAGACCCAGTACTTC
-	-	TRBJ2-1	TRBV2	CAKQEGGTNEQFF	TGTGCGAAACAGGAGGGGGGAACCAATGAGCAGTTCTTC
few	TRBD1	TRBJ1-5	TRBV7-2	CASSLTRGRNQPQHF	TGTGCCAGCAGCTTAACCAGGGGGCGCAATCAGCCCCAGCATTTT
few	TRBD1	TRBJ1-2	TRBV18	CASSLLGQNYGYTF	TGTGCCAGCTCCCTCCTGGGACAGAACTATGGCTACACCTTC
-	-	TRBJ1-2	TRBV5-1	CASSLAGGRRNYGYTF	TGCGCCAGCAGCTTGGCCGGCGGCCGGAGGAACTATGGCTACACCTTC
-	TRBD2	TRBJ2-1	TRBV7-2	CASSLWSSGGLDNEQFF	TGTGCCAGCAGCTTATGGTCTAGCGGGGGCCTAGACAATGAGCAGTTCTTC
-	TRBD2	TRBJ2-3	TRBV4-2	CASSHGLAREQDTQYF	TGTGCCAGCAGCCATGGACTAGCGCGGGAACAAGATACGCAGTATTTT
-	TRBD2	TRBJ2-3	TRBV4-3	CASSQDNGLAGTWGDTQYF	TGCGCCAGCAGCCAAGATAACGGGCTAGCGGGGACCTGGGGAGATACGCAGTATTTT
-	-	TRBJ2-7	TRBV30	CAWGEWGYEQYF	TGTGCCTGGGGTGAATGGGGCTACGAGCAGTACTTC
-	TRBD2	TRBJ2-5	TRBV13	CASSLEPSGGQETQYF	TGTGCCAGCAGCTTAGAGCCTAGCGGGGGACAAGAGACCCAGTACTTC
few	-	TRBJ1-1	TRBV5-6	CASSSRLYEAFF	TGTGCCAGCAGCTCCCGGCTGTATGAAGCTTTCTTT
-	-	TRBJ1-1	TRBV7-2	CASSLVGGRNTEAFF	TGTGCCAGCAGCTTAGTGGGGGGGCGGAACACTGAAGCTTTCTTT
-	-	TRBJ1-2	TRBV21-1	CASSKEDWGSYGYTF	TGTGCCAGCAGCAAAGAGGATTGGGGCTCCTATGGCTACACCTTC
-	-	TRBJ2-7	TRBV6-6	CASSYSRDLGYEQYF	TGTGCCAGCAGTTACTCCCGGGACCTCGGCTACGAGCAGTACTTC
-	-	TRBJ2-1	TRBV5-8	CASSLEVGISKAPYNEQFF	TGTGCCAGCAGCTTGGAAGTCGGGATTAGCAAGGCCCCCTACAATGAGCAGTTCTTC
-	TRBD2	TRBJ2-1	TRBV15	CATSTSSGGANEQFF	TGTGCCACCAGCACCTCTAGCGGGGGGGCTAATGAGCAGTTCTTC
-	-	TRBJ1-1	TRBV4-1	CASSSSGVAAFF	TGCGCCAGCAGCTCAAGCGGGGTTGCAGCTTTCTTT
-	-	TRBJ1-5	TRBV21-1	CASSRRTGPLPYSNQPQHF	TGTGCCAGCAGCCGAAGAACGGGACCTCTGCCTTATAGCAATCAGCCCCAGCATTTT
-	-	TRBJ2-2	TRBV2	CASLPQPGQNTGELFF	TGTGCCAGTCTCCCGCAGCCGGGACAGAACACCGGGGAGCTGTTTTTT
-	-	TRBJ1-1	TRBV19	CASRRQLNTEAFF	TGTGCCAGTAGGCGACAGCTGAACACTGAAGCTTTCTTT
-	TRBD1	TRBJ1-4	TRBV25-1	CASIGQEGATNEKLFF	TGTGCCAGCATCGGACAGGAGGGTGCAACTAATGAAAAACTGTTTTTT
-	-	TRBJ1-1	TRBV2	CASSFSGGLIDTEAFF	TGTGCCAGCAGTTTTTCGGGGGGGCTTATAGACACTGAAGCTTTCTTT
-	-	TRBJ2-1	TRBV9	CASSVGLASRYNEQFF	TGTGCCAGCAGCGTAGGTTTGGCTAGTCGGTACAATGAGCAGTTCTTC
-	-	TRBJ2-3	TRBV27	CASSPRGAADTQYF	TGTGCCAGCAGTCCAAGGGGAGCCGCAGATACGCAGTATTTT
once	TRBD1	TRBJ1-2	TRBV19	CASSIRDRGTYGYTF	TGTGCCAGTAGTATCCGGGACAGGGGGACCTATGGCTACACCTTC